The 26 T cell receptor beta chains below come from one sample, sequenced in a study of STAT5B mutations in CD4+ large granular lymphocyte leukemia. This table comes from immunoSEQ multiplex PCR, and its TCRdb copy is limited to in-frame clones, with some not included. Among about 40,000 clones listed, roughly 84% were seen once. Sequencing used CD4+ T cells from blood buffy coats. These receptors originate from a human donor in good health.

This chain joins TRBV9 and TRBJ2-5; TRBD2 might be the D (5 bases). With 3 bases removed from V and 2 bases from J, the gap between germline ends came to 14 bases. This CDR3 has 15 amino acids. Germline-derived CDR1 and CDR2 are SGDLS and YYNGEE. For the CDR3, the DNA is TGTGCCAGCAGCGAGGCCCCGCGGGCTCAAGAGACCCAGTACTTC. Its protein product is CASSEAPRAQETQYF.

The gene calls are TRBV30 and TRBJ2-2; 8 bases are a match to TRBD2. Losses at the gene ends were 3 bases for V and 4 bases for J; bases not matched to a gene: 1. Germline CDR1 GTSNPN, CDR2 SVGIG (reference sequence). This CDR3 contains 13 residues. The CDR3 spells CAWSGLATGELFF. As DNA, the CDR3 is TGTGCCTGGAGCGGACTAGCCACCGGGGAGCTGTTTTTT. The full variable domain, rest sourced from reference TRBV30 and TRBJ2-2, is SQTIHQWPATLVQPVGSPLSLECTVEGTSNPNLYWYRQAAGRGLQLLFYSVGIGQISSEVPQNLSASRPQDRQFILSSKKLLLSDSGFYLCAWSGLATGELFFGEGSRLTVL.

In its sample, this clone was seen once. V and J are TRBV9 and TRBJ2-2; 14 bases agree with TRBD2. The CDR3 is 21 amino acids. With 2 bases clipped from V and 3 bases from J, the junction kept 15 bases outside the gene matches. The germline CDR1 and CDR2 sequences are SGDLS and YYNGEE. Here the CDR3 DNA reads TGTGCCAGCAGCGTCGGACTAGCGGGGGGAAGGTTTGCGCAGTACACCGGGGAGCTGTTTTTT. The encoded protein is CASSVGLAGGRFAQYTGELFF.

This clone came up a few times. The chain joins TRBV19 to TRBJ1-2; D unclear. CDR1 and CDR2 (germline): LNHDA, SQIVND (reference sequence). The CDR3 runs to 14 residues. Trimming left V 5 bases short and J 4 bases short, with 14 bases between. The CDR3 is CASSPPEGGYGYTF. CDR3 nucleotide sequence: TGTGCCAGTAGTCCCCCAGAGGGAGGCTATGGCTACACCTTC.

The chain combines TRBV5-1 with TRBJ1-1; possible D gene TRBD1, 5 bases. The CDR3 runs 13 residues. The germline V gene encodes CDR1 SGHRS and CDR2 YFSETQ. V was pared by 5 bases and J by 1 base, with 9 bases between. The CDR3 bases are TGCGCCAGCAGTTCAGGGCAGAACACTGAAGCTTTCTTT. Translation gives CASSSGQNTEAFF.

The J gene is TRBJ2-7, the V gene TRBV10-1; 7 bases match TRBD1. CDR1 is WNHNN and CDR2 is SYGVQD in the germline V gene (reference sequence). J gave up 3 bases and V 3 bases, and 5 bases lay outside the gene matches. The CDR3 has 14 residues. CDR3 sequence (DNA): TGCGCCAGCAGTGAAAGCAGGGGGTTCTACGAGCAGTACTTC. Translating it yields CASSESRGFYEQYF.

The gene calls are TRBV25-1 and TRBJ2-1; 7 nucleotides agree with TRBD2. Germline CDR1 MGHDK, CDR2 SYGVNS. The CDR3 extends over 17 amino acids. J gave up 4 bases and V 3 bases, and 12 bases lay outside the gene matches. CDR3 sequence: CASSDLPFAGEYNEQFF. The CDR3 DNA sequence: TGTGCCAGCAGTGACCTCCCTTTCGCGGGAGAGTACAATGAGCAGTTCTTC.

V is TRBV15 and J is TRBJ1-2; no clear D gene. Trimming shortened V by 6 bases and J by 0 bases, and 14 bases separated the two germline ends. Per the germline V gene, CDR1 is LNHNV and CDR2 is YYDKDF (reference sequence). This CDR3 has 15 residues. In nucleotides, the CDR3 is TGTGCCACCAGGAAGGAGAAGGGTTCTAACTATGGCTACACCTTC. Translating gives CATRKEKGSNYGYTF.

The chain is built from TRBV7-2 and TRBJ2-2; weak D call: TRBD2 (6 bases). Germline CDR1 SGHTA, CDR2 FQGNSA. This CDR3 has 18 residues. Trimming cost V 0 bases and J 7 bases, with 21 bases left between them. The CDR3 spells CASSLAPTGLYGGGELFF. The DNA for the CDR3 is TGTGCCAGCAGCTTAGCCCCCACGGGACTCTACGGTGGCGGGGAGCTGTTTTTT.

The chain couples TRBV6-5 to TRBJ1-1, with D maybe TRBD1 (5 bases). The CDR3 extends over 15 amino acids. Between the trimmed V and J ends, which lost 3 bases and 1 base, there was a span of 12 bases. CDR1 and CDR2 (germline): MNHEY, SVGAGI. CDR3: CASSYSRGGNTEAFF. CDR3 DNA: TGTGCCAGCAGTTATTCCCGGGGGGGGAACACTGAAGCTTTCTTT.

This clone was found a few times. Other nucleotide sequences in the sample specify the same CDR3. V usage is TRBV30 and J usage is TRBJ1-1; D uncertain. CDR1 and CDR2 (germline): GTSNPN, SVGIG (reference sequence). The CDR3 sequence is 13 residues long. The germline V and J ends were trimmed by 0 bases and 3 bases, with 8 bases remaining between them. Written as DNA, the CDR3 is TGTGCCTGGAGTGTACGGGGAGACACTGAAGCTTTCTTT. Translating it yields CAWSVRGDTEAFF.

The V and J genes are TRBV12-5 and TRBJ2-2, with TRBD1 matching over 8 bases. The V gene end was trimmed by 7 bases and the J gene end by 1 base; junction bases not matched to a gene: 20. Germline V gene lookup returns CDR1 LGHNT and CDR2 FRNRAP. The CDR3 sequence is 20 residues long. The CDR3 is CASAFLTDRDTTLNTGELFF. In nucleotides, the CDR3 is TGTGCTAGTGCCTTCTTAACGGACAGGGATACCACCCTGAACACCGGGGAGCTGTTTTTT. The full variable domain, its missing parts supplied by reference TRBV12-5 and TRBJ2-2, is DARVTQTPRHKVTEMGQEVTMRCQPILGHNTVFWYRQTMMQGLELLAYFRNRAPLDDSGMPKDRFSAEMPDATLATLKIQPSEPRDSAVYFCASAFLTDRDTTLNTGELFFGEGSRLTVL.

The chain employs TRBV19 and TRBJ2-5, with 8 nucleotides matching TRBD1. There are 15 residues in the CDR3. The V and J ends lost 3 bases and 5 bases, in that order; junction bases with no gene match: 8. In germline, CDR1 is LNHDA, CDR2 SQIVND (reference sequence). The CDR3 sequence: CASSMAQGDRETQYF. For the CDR3, the DNA is TGTGCCAGTAGTATGGCACAGGGGGACCGTGAGACCCAGTACTTC.

V and J are TRBV30 and TRBJ1-6, with D possibly matching TRBD1 (5 bases). The CDR3 has 14 residues. The germline gives CDR1 GTSNPN, CDR2 SVGIG (reference sequence). Trimming took off 2 bases at V and 7 bases at J, with 12 bases between the two ends. The DNA for the CDR3 is TGTGCCTGGAGTTACACCGGGGGGAATTCACCCCTCCACTTT. Translated: CAWSYTGGNSPLHF.

The CDR3 DNA is TGTGCCGGATTCACAGGGGCTGGAAACACCATATATTTT. Protein product: CAGFTGAGNTIYF. This chain links TRBV2 with TRBJ1-3, with 7 bases aligning to TRBD1. This CDR3 comprises 13 residues. Germline V CDR1 and CDR2: SNHLY, FYNNEI. J lost 2 bases, V lost 11 bases, and 6 bases had no gene match.

The genes are TRBV18 and TRBJ2-1; 8 bases match TRBD1. Germline CDR1 reads KGHSH; CDR2 reads LQKENI. V trimming: 6 bases; J trimming: 8 bases; junction bases outside the gene matches: 9. The CDR3 extends over 14 amino acids. The CDR3 loop reads CASSLGQGLDEQFF. The CDR3 nucleotides are TGTGCCAGCTCCCTCGGACAGGGTCTCGATGAGCAGTTCTTC.

V gene TRBV27 combines with J gene TRBJ1-1; TRBD1 is a possible D gene (5 bases). Germline V gives CDR1 MNHEY, CDR2 SMNVEV (reference sequence). This CDR3 comprises 14 residues. Trimming stripped 5 bases from V and 0 bases from J, with 10 bases between. Here the CDR3 DNA reads TGTGCCAGCAGTCCCGGGACGGTGAACACTGAAGCTTTCTTT. Protein sequence: CASSPGTVNTEAFF.

V gene TRBV2 combines with J gene TRBJ2-5; D unclear. CDR1 and CDR2 from the germline V gene are SNHLY and FYNNEI. The V end lost 4 bases, the J end lost 2 bases, and 14 bases lay between the germline ends. The CDR3 runs 15 residues. CDR3 bases: TGTGCCAGCAGTGTTTTTGGGATGGGACAAGAGACCCAGTACTTC. It specifies CASSVFGMGQETQYF.

The chain has TRBV14 and TRBJ2-6; D is ambiguous. Trimming stripped 10 bases from V and 1 base from J, with 8 bases between. The CDR3 consists of 13 residues. CDR1 SGHDN and CDR2 FVKESK come from the germline V gene. CDR3 loop: CATGNSGANVLTF. DNA of the CDR3: TGTGCCACCGGAAATTCTGGGGCCAACGTCCTGACTTTC.

This chain links TRBV5-1 with TRBJ2-3, with D perhaps matching TRBD2 (6 bases). This CDR3 contains 15 residues. CDR1 SGHRS and CDR2 YFSETQ come from the germline V gene. Trimming stripped 4 bases from V and 2 bases from J, with 14 bases between. CDR3 DNA sequence: TGCGCCAGCAGCGTCGACGGCGGGGTCACAGATACGCAGTATTTT. Translated, it gives CASSVDGGVTDTQYF.

The chain links TRBV10-3 to TRBJ1-2, with TRBD1 matching over 8 bases. V shed 6 bases, J shed 6 bases, and the junction held 9 bases outside the gene matches. Per the germline V gene, CDR1 is ENHRY and CDR2 is SYGVKD. The CDR3 is made up of 14 amino acids. This CDR3 reads CAIRGGDRKNGYTF. The CDR3 coding sequence is TGTGCCATCAGGGGGGGGGACAGGAAGAATGGCTACACCTTC.

This chain connects TRBV7-2 to TRBJ2-7, with 9 bases lining up with TRBD2. Germline V gene lookup returns CDR1 SGHTA and CDR2 FQGNSA. The CDR3 has 15 residues. The junction had 4 bases not matched to a gene; V was cut back by 2 bases and J by 2 bases. DNA for the CDR3: TGTGCCAGCAGCTTATACAGCGGGGGGCCCTACGAGCAGTACTTC. Translated, it gives CASSLYSGGPYEQYF.

The chain couples TRBV5-8 to TRBJ2-3; TRBD2 matches at 12 bases. Looked up from germline, CDR1 is SGHTS and CDR2 is YDEGEE. V shed 0 bases and J 4 bases; nucleotides not matched to a gene: 3. The CDR3 is made up of 16 amino acids. This chain's CDR3 is CASSLGTSGTSDTQYF. CDR3 nucleotides: TGTGCCAGCAGCTTGGGGACTAGCGGGACGTCAGATACGCAGTATTTT. The full variable domain, rest sourced from reference TRBV5-8 and TRBJ2-3, is EAGVTQSPTHLIKTRGQQATLRCSPISGHTSVYWYQQALGLGLQFLLWYDEGEERNRGNFPPRFSGRQFPNYSSELNVNALELEDSALYLCASSLGTSGTSDTQYFGPGTRLTVL.

The genes are TRBV4-2 and TRBJ2-3; 8 nucleotides match TRBD2. This CDR3 region has 14 residues. Trimming removed 2 bases from V and 9 bases from J; junction bases left unmatched: 7. Germline-derived CDR1 and CDR2 are LGHNA and YNFKEQ. The CDR3 nucleotides read TGTGCCAGCAGCCAACCCCCGGGGGGGCACACGCAGTATTTT. Translation: CASSQPPGGHTQYF.

This chain joins TRBV7-2 and TRBJ1-1; TRBD1 might be the D (5 bases). V lost 0 bases to trimming and J lost 1 base, with 9 bases between them. The germline V gene encodes CDR1 SGHTA and CDR2 FQGNSA. This CDR3 is 15 amino acids long. CDR3: CASSLAGVGNTEAFF. CDR3 nucleotides: TGTGCCAGCAGCTTAGCAGGGGTTGGGAACACTGAAGCTTTCTTT.

The chain uses TRBV7-2 and TRBJ2-3; TRBD1 agrees at 8 bases. Germline values: CDR1 SGHTA, CDR2 FQGNSA. The J segment lost 4 bases and the V segment lost 5 bases, leaving 5 bases of the junction unmatched. The CDR3 consists of 14 residues. The CDR3 nucleotides are TGTGCCAGCAGCCATCGGACAGGGTCAGATACGCAGTATTTT. Translated: CASSHRTGSDTQYF. The complete variable domain, with remaining parts taken from reference TRBV7-2 and TRBJ2-3, reads GAGVSQSPSNKVTEKGKDVELRCDPISGHTALYWYRQSLGQGLEFLIYFQGNSAPDKSGLPSDRFSAERTGGSVSTLTIQRTQQEDSAVYLCASSHRTGSDTQYFGPGTRLTVL.